These T cell receptor beta chains were read from a single sample in a study of cytomegalovirus exposure and HLA in healthy donors. Sequenced by immunoSEQ multiplex PCR; TCRdb stores in-frame clones only, minus some. This table has 40,000 to 45,000 clones, about 85% appearing once. Sequencing used PBMCs. These receptor sequences come from a woman aged 40-49 years in good health and CMV-seropositive. Each CDR3 is given with its conserved first and last residue. Fields, in order: D gene, V gene, clone size, CDR3 length, J gene, CDR3 DNA, CDR3 protein. D genes are given only for firm matches. Not every row has a clone size; where given, it reads once, few, many or a size class.

D: TRBD2; V: TRBV2; size: NA; length: 16; J: TRBJ2-2; DNA: TGTGCCAGCAGGGCTAGCGGGAGCCCGTTTTTCGGGGAGCTGTTTTTT; CDR3: CASRASGSPFFGELFF
D: TRBD2; V: TRBV7-9; size: NA; length: 16; J: TRBJ2-1; DNA: TGTGCCAGCAGCCCATACGGAGGGACTAGAACGAATGAGCAGTTCTTC; CDR3: CASSPYGGTRTNEQFF
D: TRBD1; V: TRBV7-2; size: NA; length: 16; J: TRBJ2-7; DNA: TGTGCCAGCAGCTTAGACAACGACAGGGCTAACGGCGAGCAGTACTTC; CDR3: CASSLDNDRANGEQYF
D: TRBD1; V: TRBV6-1; size: NA; length: 17; J: TRBJ1-2; DNA: TGTGCCAGCAGTGAATTTTTTTCCCCGGGACAGGTAAACGGCTACACCTTC; CDR3: CASSEFFSPGQVNGYTF
D: NA; V: TRBV6-6; size: NA; length: 12; J: TRBJ2-3; DNA: TGTGCCAGCAGTTACCCCGGGGAGACGCAGTATTTT; CDR3: CASSYPGETQYF
D: NA; V: TRBV28; size: once; length: 13; J: TRBJ1-2; DNA: TGTGCCAGCAGTCTCCCTAGAAGGTATGGCTACACCTTC; CDR3: CASSLPRRYGYTF
D: NA; V: TRBV6-1; size: once; length: 13; J: TRBJ1-5; DNA: TGTGCCAGCAGTGAACTCTGGGCTCAGCCCCAGCATTTT; CDR3: CASSELWAQPQHF
D: TRBD2; V: TRBV6-1; size: NA; length: 14; J: TRBJ2-7; DNA: TGTGCCCTTCGGACTAGCGGGAGAACCTACGAGCAGTACTTC; CDR3: CALRTSGRTYEQYF
D: NA; V: TRBV9; size: NA; length: 14; J: TRBJ1-5; DNA: TGTGCCAGCAGCGTAGGGGGGACTAATCAGCCCCAGCATTTT; CDR3: CASSVGGTNQPQHF
D: NA; V: TRBV2; size: NA; length: 15; J: TRBJ1-5; DNA: TGTGCCAGCAAGATCGGAGGGAATGGCAATCAGCCCCAGCATTTT; CDR3: CASKIGGNGNQPQHF
D: TRBD1; V: TRBV4-2; size: NA; length: 17; J: TRBJ2-7; DNA: TGTGCCAGCAGCCAAGATCTCCGACAGGGGAGCTCCTACGAGCAGTACTTC; CDR3: CASSQDLRQGSSYEQYF
D: NA; V: TRBV11-2; size: once; length: 15; J: TRBJ2-7; DNA: TGTGCCAGCAGCAGCTCACGGATAGCCACCTACGAGCAGTACTTC; CDR3: CASSSSRIATYEQYF
D: TRBD2; V: TRBV7-9; size: NA; length: 17; J: TRBJ2-5; DNA: TGTGCCAGCAGCTTATTTCTTAGCGGGGGGGTCCGGGAGACCCAGTACTTC; CDR3: CASSLFLSGGVRETQYF
D: TRBD1; V: TRBV27; size: few; length: 14; J: TRBJ1-5; DNA: TGTGCCAGCAGTATTACAGGGGTCGGACAGCCCCAGCATTTT; CDR3: CASSITGVGQPQHF
D: NA; V: TRBV7-2; size: NA; length: 15; J: TRBJ2-7; DNA: TGTGCCAGCAGCCTCTCACGACAGGCCTCCTACGAGCAGTACTTC; CDR3: CASSLSRQASYEQYF
D: TRBD1; V: TRBV16; size: NA; length: 15; J: TRBJ1-1; DNA: TGTGCCAGCAGCCGGGACAGGGGGCCTAACACTGAAGCTTTCTTT; CDR3: CASSRDRGPNTEAFF
D: NA; V: TRBV7-9; size: NA; length: 13; J: TRBJ2-7; DNA: TGTGCCAGCAGCCAGGGGAGTAAGAGCGAGCAGTACTTC; CDR3: CASSQGSKSEQYF
D: NA; V: TRBV5-8; size: NA; length: 15; J: TRBJ1-5; DNA: TGTGCCAGCATCATCGGGGGATTCAGCAATCAGCCCCAGCATTTT; CDR3: CASIIGGFSNQPQHF
D: TRBD2; V: TRBV7-6; size: NA; length: 12; J: TRBJ2-1; DNA: TGTGCCAGCAGCTCCGGGGAGGGGGAGCAGTTCTTC; CDR3: CASSSGEGEQFF
D: NA; V: TRBV28; size: NA; length: 12; J: TRBJ2-1; DNA: TGTGCCAGCTGGAGCTCCTATAATGAGCAGTTCTTC; CDR3: CASWSSYNEQFF
D: NA; V: TRBV27; size: NA; length: 13; J: TRBJ1-4; DNA: TGTGCCAGCAGTTTATATGAGAATGAAAAACTGTTTTTT; CDR3: CASSLYENEKLFF
D: TRBD2; V: TRBV6-5; size: NA; length: 15; J: TRBJ2-1; DNA: TGTGCCAGCAGAATACTAGCGGCCCAGGGCGATGAGCAGTTCTTC; CDR3: CASRILAAQGDEQFF